This T cell receptor (beta chain) was obtained from a study of cytomegalovirus exposure and HLA in healthy donors. Regarding the study as a whole: Reports credit the classifier with highly specific, highly sensitive diagnosis of cytomegalovirus status.

On this clone: The antigen is undetermined.

This table comes from immunoSEQ multiplex PCR, and its TCRdb copy is limited to in-frame clones, with some not included. The table records about 120,000 clones, 88% of them present only once. Germline CDR1 MGHRA, CDR2 YSYEKL. Unmatched junction bases numbered 3, after V lost 4 bases and J lost 4 bases. The CDR3 is 13 amino acids. The sample was PBMCs. This sequence was found in a young woman in good health and CMV-seropositive. This chain joins TRBV4-1 and TRBJ1-1, with TRBD1 matching 7 bases. CDR3 in amino acids: CASSPQGFTEAFF. CDR3 bases: TGCGCCAGCAGCCCACAGGGGTTCACTGAAGCTTTCTTT.